This T cell receptor beta chain was retrieved from a study of shared clonotypes between healthy human individuals. Sequenced by immunoSEQ multiplex PCR; TCRdb stores in-frame clones only, minus some. The data contain fewer than 3 million clones, about nine tenths of them singletons. Sequenced input: naive CD4+ T cells from PBMCs. The subset here: CD45RA+ positively selected. This receptor was obtained from a man between 18 and 29 years old in good health. Some clones in this sample may be carry-over from other donors' samples.

For the CDR3, the DNA is TGTGCCATCAGTCGGGAAGGGGGCGGGAGCCTTAGGGTTGATGAGCAGTTCTTC. Encoded protein: CAISREGGGSLRVDEQFF. This rearrangement joins TRBV10-3 to TRBJ2-1; D may be TRBD1 or TRBD2 (7 bases each). V gave up 5 bases and J gave up 8 bases, with 28 bases separating them. Germline V lookup: CDR1 ENHRY, CDR2 SYGVKD. The CDR3 has 18 amino acids.